This is a list of T cell receptor beta chains from one sample in a study of T-cell reconstitution after alpha-beta-depleted transplantation in children. TCRdb re-called the PCR reads with MiXCR, one entry per CDR3 protein. The top ten clones hold 35% of a sample with hundreds of thousands of distinct CDR3 sequences, roughly 9.1% of them seen once. The sequencing used PBMCs, mostly from graft donor cells, collected 360 days after TCRalphabeta/CD19-depleted stem cell transplant. Source of these receptors: a male patient aged 2 to 9 who had a stem cell transplant for acute myeloid leukemia, so the T cells may come from the graft donor. CDR3s include the opening cysteine and the closing phenylalanine or tryptophan. Each record gives: CDR3 length, J gene, clone size, V gene, D gene, CDR3 DNA, CDR3 protein. A D gene is named only where the DNA matches it firmly. Only some rows state a clone size, as once, few, many or a class for expanded clones.

15,TRBJ2-1,.,TRBV11-2,.,TGTGCCAGCAGCACGGGGGGCCGCCCCTACAATGAGCAGTTCTTC,CASSTGGRPYNEQFF
17,TRBJ2-1,.,TRBV4-3,.,TGCGCCAGCAGCCAAGATGGTGAAGCGCATTCCTACAATGAGCAGTTCTTC,CASSQDGEAHSYNEQFF
13,TRBJ2-3,.,TRBV5-1,.,TGCGCCAGCAGCTTGGAGGTCCGCCTTACGCAGTATTTT,CASSLEVRLTQYF
12,TRBJ2-7,.,TRBV12-3/TRBV12-4,TRBD2,TGTGCCAGCAGTCACGCCGGGGGGGAGCAGTACTTC,CASSHAGGEQYF
17,TRBJ2-5,few,TRBV3-1,TRBD2,TGTGCCAGCAGCCAACGCCCTAGCGGGATTGGCCAAGAGACCCAGTACTTC,CASSQRPSGIGQETQYF
14,TRBJ2-5,few,TRBV6-5,.,TGTGCCAGCAGTTCTGAGGTAGCCCGTGAGACCCAGTACTTC,CASSSEVARETQYF
14,TRBJ2-1,few,TRBV7-2,.,TGTGCCAGCAGCTTATACGGGGCCTACAATGAGCAGTTCTTC,CASSLYGAYNEQFF
14,TRBJ2-2,many,TRBV5-1,.,TGCGCCAGCAGCTTTGCCGGGAACACCGGGGAGCTGTTTTTT,CASSFAGNTGELFF
14,TRBJ2-3,many,TRBV12-5,.,TGTGCTAGTGCGGGGGGCCTCAGCACAGATACGCAGTATTTT,CASAGGLSTDTQYF
14,TRBJ1-2,many,TRBV5-1,TRBD1,TGCGCCAGCAGCTGGGACAGGGCGGATCGAGGCTACACCTTC,CASSWDRADRGYTF
15,TRBJ2-3,.,TRBV12-3/TRBV12-4,TRBD2,TGTGCCAGCAGTTTCGAGGGAGGGCCCTCAGATACGCAGTATTTT,CASSFEGGPSDTQYF
11,TRBJ2-2,few,TRBV18,.,TGTGCCAGCTCACAGACCGGGGAGCTGTTTTTT,CASSQTGELFF
15,TRBJ1-2,few,TRBV12-3/TRBV12-4,.,TGTGCCAGCAGGCAACAGGGTAGGAAGAACTATGGCTACACCTTC,CASRQQGRKNYGYTF
16,TRBJ1-2,.,TRBV12-3/TRBV12-4,TRBD1,TGTGCCAGCAGCGTCTCAACGGGGGACAGAATATATGGCTACACCTTC,CASSVSTGDRIYGYTF
11,TRBJ2-7,few,TRBV12-3/TRBV12-4,.,TGTGCCAGCAGAAGGCTCCGCGAGCAGTACTTC,CASRRLREQYF
13,TRBJ2-2,.,TRBV30,.,TGTGCCTGGAGTAAGGGTCAGACCGGGGAGCTGTTTTTT,CAWSKGQTGELFF
19,TRBJ2-1,few,TRBV9,.,TGTGCCAGCAGCCCTGGTGGGTGGGGGATTGTTGTCTCCTACAATGAGCAGTTCTTC,CASSPGGWGIVVSYNEQFF
13,TRBJ2-3,.,TRBV5-1,.,TGCGCCAGCAGTGCGGTTAGCACAGATACGCAGTATTTT,CASSAVSTDTQYF
14,TRBJ1-1,.,TRBV15,.,TGTGCCACCAGTCCGGGCCTTTTGGGGACTGAAGCTTTCTTT,CATSPGLLGTEAFF
15,TRBJ2-2,few,TRBV5-1,TRBD1,TGCGCCAGCAGGGCCGGGACAGGGTTCGCCGGGGAGCTGTTTTTT,CASRAGTGFAGELFF
15,TRBJ1-6,few,TRBV4-1,.,TGCGCCAGCAGCCAACCCGGGACGGGGAATTCACCCCTCCACTTT,CASSQPGTGNSPLHF
14,TRBJ2-3,many,TRBV20-1,TRBD2,TGCAGTGCCAGACCCAGCGGGGGGGTTTGGGCGCAGTATTTT,CSARPSGGVWAQYF
14,TRBJ2-3,.,TRBV7-3,.,TGTGCCAGCAGCATGACTAGGGACACAGATACGCAGTATTTT,CASSMTRDTDTQYF
17,TRBJ1-5,.,TRBV15,.,TGTGCCACCAGCAGAGATAAGTTTGTACAGAGGGAGCAGCCCCAGCATTTT,CATSRDKFVQREQPQHF
17,TRBJ2-2,.,TRBV12-3/TRBV12-4,TRBD2,TGTGCCAGCAGCCGGGCGGCTAGCGGGGGATGGAGCGGGGAGCTGTTTTTT,CASSRAASGGWSGELFF
11,TRBJ2-5,.,TRBV19,.,TGTGCCAGTAGTAGAGCGGAGACCCAGTACTTC,CASSRAETQYF
14,TRBJ2-6,few,TRBV12-3/TRBV12-4,.,TGTGCCAGCAAGAGGGCAAGGGGGGCCAACGTCCTGACTTTC,CASKRARGANVLTF
14,TRBJ2-3,many,TRBV29-1,.,TGCAGCGTTGAAACGGGTGGTTGGAGAGATACGCAGTATTTT,CSVETGGWRDTQYF
11,TRBJ2-7,.,TRBV20-1,.,TGCAGTGCTAGTCTTTTGGGCGAGCAGTACTTC,CSASLLGEQYF
14,TRBJ2-5,many,TRBV5-1,.,TGCGCCAGCAGCTTGGAAGTGGATGGACGGACCCAGTACTTC,CASSLEVDGRTQYF
15,TRBJ2-7,large,TRBV29-1,TRBD2,TGCAGCGTCCTCACGGGGACTAGCGGGAGCCACGAGCAGTACTTC,CSVLTGTSGSHEQYF
14,TRBJ2-5,few,TRBV12-3/TRBV12-4,.,TGTGCCAGCAGGCCACAGGTCCGGGCAGGGACCCAGTACTTC,CASRPQVRAGTQYF
11,TRBJ2-3,.,TRBV20-1,.,TGCAGTGCTAAAGTTTCAGATACGCAGTATTTT,CSAKVSDTQYF